This T cell receptor beta chain was sequenced during a study of OX40 agonist ivuxolimab in advanced cancers. Study-level points and caveats: CD8+ T cells were the subset that, on average, had more expanded clones than CD4+.

TCRdb's copy holds only in-frame clones and misses some; the assay was immunoSEQ multiplex PCR. The repertoire holds about 79,000 clones, with roughly 94% as singletons. With respect to this clone: Its specificity is unknown.

CDR1 is LNHDA and CDR2 is SQIVND in the germline V gene (reference sequence). V lost 1 base, J lost 9 bases, and 5 bases stayed unmatched. The CDR3 has 15 residues. The chain couples TRBV19 to TRBJ2-1, with 11 bases that match TRBD2. This sequence was found in an adult with an advanced solid tumor such as melanoma, head and neck, liver or kidney cancer. The source material was CD4+ or CD8+ T cells sorted from blood, sampled in a trial of the OX40 agonist ivuxolimab. The CDR3 coding sequence is TGTGCCAGTAGTATAGCTACTAGCGGGAGCGCTGAGCAGTTCTTC. Translation gives CASSIATSGSAEQFF. Full variable domain (remainder filled in from reference TRBV19 and TRBJ2-1): DGGITQSPKYLFRKEGQNVTLSCEQNLNHDAMYWYRQDPGQGLRLIYYSQIVNDFQKGDIAEGYSVSREKKESFPLTVTSAQKNPTAFYLCASSIATSGSAEQFFGPGTRLTVL.